The 25 T cell receptor beta chains listed next were all sequenced from one sample in a study of regulatory T cells in long-lasting Graves disease. Libraries of TCR beta came from iRepertoire HTBI primers plus Arm-PCR of CDR3 regions. MiXCR, run by TCRdb on the multiplex PCR reads, gives a single entry per CDR3 protein. The sample contains a few hundred thousand distinct CDR3 sequences, 20% to 25% of which appear only once. The sample's time point: persistent/refractory GD, antithyroid drugs over 5 years with positive TRAb. RNA isolated from PBMCs was used to make the TCR library. The specimen was peripheral blood mononuclear cells (PBMCs), collected when the disease was refractory, from a patient treated with antithyroid drugs. The receptors derive from a female donor with Graves disease.

This clonotype occurred a few times. The V and J genes are TRBV19 and TRBJ2-7; possibly TRBD1 for D (6 bases). CDR3 length: 12 amino acids. CDR1 and CDR2 from the germline V gene are LNHDA and SQIVND (reference sequence). V shed 7 bases and J shed 3 bases, with 10 bases lying between them. For the CDR3, the DNA is TGTGCCAGTATAGGACAGAACTACGAGCAGTACTTC. It codes for CASIGQNYEQYF. Filled out from reference TRBV19 and TRBJ2-7, the complete variable domain reads DGGITQSPKYLFRKEGQNVTLSCEQNLNHDAMYWYRQDPGQGLRLIYYSQIVNDFQKGDIAEGYSVSREKKESFPLTVTSAQKNPTAFYLCASIGQNYEQYFGPGTRLTVT.

The gene calls are TRBV2 and TRBJ1-1; a possible D gene is TRBD1 (5 bases). V lost 6 bases and J 9 bases, leaving 26 bases between the germline ends. Germline CDR1 is SNHLY and CDR2 is FYNNEI. The CDR3 spans 16 residues. The CDR3 DNA reads as TGTGCCAGCAGCCAAATTTCCCTGCAGGGTACCATTCAAGCTTTCTTT. Protein product: CASSQISLQGTIQAFF. Drawing the rest from reference TRBV2 and TRBJ1-1, the complete variable domain is EPEVTQTPSHQVTQMGQEVILRCVPISNHLYFYWYRQILGQKVEFLVSFYNNEISEKSEIFDDQFSVERPDGSNFTLKIRSTKLEDSAMYFCASSQISLQGTIQAFFGQGTRLTVV.

Only a few counts were recorded for this clonotype. The DNA for the CDR3 is TGTGCCAGCAGTTTATCTTGGGGAAGTAGGGGGGAGCTGTTTTTT. Its protein product is CASSLSWGSRGELFF. The chain recombines TRBV27 with TRBJ2-2; unclear D gene. The V gene lost 0 bases and the J gene lost 8 bases, with 13 bases spanning the gap. This CDR3 comprises 15 residues. The germline V gene has CDR1 MNHEY and CDR2 SMNVEV (reference sequence).

The chain uses TRBV13 and TRBJ1-2; D perhaps matches TRBD1 (5 bases). The CDR3 has 13 residues. The germline V and J ends were trimmed by 6 bases and 7 bases, with 15 bases remaining between them. Germline loops: CDR1 PRHDT, CDR2 FYEKMQ (reference sequence). CDR3 nucleotides: TGTGCCAGCAGAGGGGACTCCACGACTGGCTACACCTTC. Translated: CASRGDSTTGYTF.

This chain's CDR3 is CASSLTSQYQETQYF. The CDR3, as DNA: TGCGCCAGCAGCTTGACAAGCCAGTACCAAGAGACCCAGTACTTC. This sequence joins TRBV5-1 and TRBJ2-5; D ambiguous. The germline V gene has CDR1 SGHRS and CDR2 YFSETQ. Between the trimmed V and J ends, which lost 1 base and 0 bases, there was a span of 10 bases. This CDR3 has 15 residues.

V gene TRBV7-9 combines with J gene TRBJ1-4; no firm D call. The CDR3 length is 15 residues. Trimming removed 3 bases from V and 0 bases from J, with 8 bases in between. Per germline, CDR1 SEHNR and CDR2 FQNEAQ (reference sequence). CDR3 amino acids: CASSFGPSTNEKLFF. The CDR3 DNA sequence: TGTGCCAGCAGCTTCGGGCCCTCAACTAATGAAAAACTGTTTTTT.

This clonotype was counted many times. V is TRBV5-1 and J is TRBJ1-1; no reliable D call. Trimming took 0 bases from V and 4 from J, leaving 10 bases between them. Germline assignment: CDR1 SGHRS and CDR2 YFSETQ. The CDR3 is 14 residues long. The CDR3 region is CASSLEGFGTEAFF. The DNA for the CDR3 is TGCGCCAGCAGCTTGGAAGGGTTCGGCACTGAAGCTTTCTTT.

The chain has TRBV19 and TRBJ1-1; a possible D gene is TRBD1 (6 bases). The germline V gene has CDR1 LNHDA and CDR2 SQIVND (reference sequence). The CDR3 is made up of 14 amino acids. Trimming pared 5 bases from V and 1 base from J, leaving 11 bases between. The CDR3: CASSSETGNTEAFF. In DNA form, the CDR3 reads TGTGCCAGTAGTTCCGAGACAGGGAACACTGAAGCTTTCTTT.

This chain joins TRBV28 and TRBJ2-1, with D possibly TRBD2 on 5 matching bases. The V and J ends lost 7 bases and 7 bases respectively, with 11 bases between them. The CDR3 loop spans 12 amino acids. Per the germline V gene, CDR1 is MDHEN and CDR2 is SYDVKM. The CDR3 region is CASTGGGNEQFF. The DNA of the CDR3 is TGTGCCAGCACCGGAGGAGGTAATGAGCAGTTCTTC.

Ten or more counts support this clonotype. The gene calls are TRBV15 and TRBJ2-7; unclear D gene. Trimming pared 5 bases from V and 3 bases from J, leaving 11 bases between. Per the germline V gene, CDR1 is LNHNV and CDR2 is YYDKDF (reference sequence). The CDR3 runs to 13 residues. The CDR3, as DNA: TGTGCCACCAGCCTCCGATTTGACTACGAGCAGTACTTC. Translated, it gives CATSLRFDYEQYF.

The chain recombines TRBV19 with TRBJ1-6; TRBD1 is a possible D gene (5 bases). Germline values: CDR1 LNHDA, CDR2 SQIVND (reference sequence). This CDR3 is 13 amino acids long. V lost 3 bases and J 10 bases, leaving 10 bases between the germline ends. The CDR3 reads CASSITRDSPLHF. In DNA, the CDR3 is TGTGCCAGTAGTATTACCAGGGACTCACCCCTCCACTTT.

This clonotype was seen at least ten times. The V and J genes are TRBV7-8 and TRBJ1-2; D is unresolved. CDR1 is SGHVS and CDR2 is FQNEAQ in the germline V gene. The CDR3 spans 15 residues. The germline V and J ends were trimmed by 3 bases and 1 base, with 12 bases remaining between them. The CDR3 DNA reads TGTGCCAGCAGCTTGGTCGGGCGAGTTAACTATGGCTACACCTTC. Translated, it gives CASSLVGRVNYGYTF. Filled out from reference TRBV7-8 and TRBJ1-2, the complete variable domain reads GAGVSQSPRYKVAKRGQDVALRCDPISGHVSLFWYQQALGQGPEFLTYFQNEAQLDKSGLPSDRFFAERPEGSVSTLKIQRTQQEDSAVYLCASSLVGRVNYGYTFGSGTRLTVV.

V gene TRBV19 combines with J gene TRBJ1-5, with 11 positions matching TRBD1. The germline CDR1 and CDR2 sequences are LNHDA and SQIVND (reference sequence). The CDR3 runs to 17 residues. J lost 2 bases, V lost 10 bases, and 13 bases had no gene match. CDR3 nucleotides: TGTGCCACTCCCCGTAGGGACAGGGGGACTGGCAATCAGCCCCAGCATTTT. The encoded protein is CATPRRDRGTGNQPQHF.

This clonotype turned up a few times. This chain connects TRBV3-1 to TRBJ2-5; D is possibly TRBD1 (6 bases). The length of the CDR3 is 16 residues. Germline CDR1 and CDR2: LGHDT and YNNKEL (reference sequence). V lost 2 bases, J lost 1 base, and 14 bases lay in between. CDR3 in amino acids: CASSQLGQTSQETQYF. The CDR3 region has the DNA TGTGCCAGCAGCCAACTGGGACAAACTAGCCAAGAGACCCAGTACTTC.

In its sample, this clonotype was seen many times. This rearrangement joins TRBV6-5 to TRBJ2-5; D unclear. The CDR3 loop spans 13 amino acids. Germline CDR1 reads MNHEY; CDR2 reads SVGAGI. The V end lost 4 bases, the J end lost 5 bases, and 11 bases lay between the germline ends. CDR3 in DNA: TGTGCCAGCAGTTTACCCCCAATGGAGACCCAGTACTTC. Amino acid sequence: CASSLPPMETQYF.

V usage is TRBV28 and J usage is TRBJ1-3; the D gene is possibly TRBD1 (6 bases). This CDR3 comprises 18 residues. The V and J ends lost 6 bases and 0 bases respectively, with 21 bases between them. Looked up from germline, CDR1 is MDHEN and CDR2 is SYDVKM. Written as DNA, the CDR3 is TGTGCCAGCAGCACACTCCCCCCCAGGGGCCTCTCTGGAAACACCATATATTTT. This translates into CASSTLPPRGLSGNTIYF.

The chain uses TRBV24-1 and TRBJ1-1; D is perhaps TRBD1 (5 bases). CDR1 is KGHDR and CDR2 is SFDVKD in the germline V gene. Trimming took off 2 bases at V and 6 bases at J, with 15 bases between the two ends. The length of the CDR3 is 15 residues. The CDR3 DNA reads TGTGCCACCAGTGATTCTCCAGGGTTTCACCCTGAAGCTTTCTTT. Translating gives CATSDSPGFHPEAFF.

Regarding this clonotype: A read error may be the cause here, since a much bigger clone is one base away. The rearrangement links TRBV12-3 or TRBV12-4 to TRBJ2-5, with D possibly being TRBD2 (5 bases). This CDR3 comprises 13 residues. The CDR3 loop reads CACSIRESETQYF. The CDR3 bases are TGTGCCTGCAGCATTAGGGAGTCTGAGACCCAGTACTTC.

In this sample, this clonotype turned up many times. This chain links TRBV15 with TRBJ1-1, with D hard to call. The CDR3 is 14 residues long. Trimming stripped 1 base from V and 3 bases from J, with 9 bases between. Germline CDR1 LNHNV, CDR2 YYDKDF (reference sequence). The DNA of the CDR3 is TGTGCCACCAGCAGAGCCGGTAGTGACACTGAAGCTTTCTTT. Translating it yields CATSRAGSDTEAFF.

This clonotype was observed at least ten times. This sequence joins TRBV11-2 and TRBJ1-3; D unclear. The CDR3 is 12 amino acids. V lost 1 base to trimming and J lost 4 bases, with 2 bases between them. Germline lookup yields CDR1 SGHAT and CDR2 FQNNGV. CDR3 residues: CASSLVGNTIYF. In nucleotides, the CDR3 is TGTGCCAGCAGCTTAGTGGGAAACACCATATATTTT.

J is TRBJ2-7 and V is TRBV5-1; 7 nucleotides match TRBD2. Trimming cost V 2 bases and J 7 bases; bases outside gene matches: 9. CDR1 is SGHRS, CDR2 YFSETQ, per germline. This CDR3 has 14 residues. CDR3 sequence (DNA): TGCGCCAGCAGCTTAGCGGGGTCGCTGAGGGAGCAGTACTTC. It specifies CASSLAGSLREQYF.

This clonotype appeared a few times. The chain has TRBV9 and TRBJ1-1; 8 bases agree with TRBD1. There are 14 residues in the CDR3. The V gene's germline CDR1 is SGDLS and CDR2 YYNGEE. V gave up 2 bases and J gave up 4 bases; unmatched junction bases: 4. The CDR3 DNA reads as TGTGCCAGCAGCGTCGACACAGGGGGCACTGAAGCTTTCTTT. Its translation: CASSVDTGGTEAFF.

This clonotype was seen repeatedly, ten times or more. The V and J genes are TRBV28 and TRBJ2-7; D uncertain. From germline, CDR1 is MDHEN and CDR2 SYDVKM. The CDR3 spans 14 residues. The germline V and J ends were trimmed by 6 bases and 5 bases, with 17 bases remaining between them. The CDR3 nucleotides read TGTGCCAGCAGCACCTGGACCCGTACCCACGAGCAGTACTTC. The encoded protein is CASSTWTRTHEQYF.

This clonotype was seen many times. V and J are TRBV28 and TRBJ2-7, with 8 nucleotides matching TRBD1. This CDR3 has 16 residues. V lost 7 bases and J lost 7; bases outside the gene matches: 18. Germline CDR1 reads MDHEN; CDR2 reads SYDVKM. DNA for the CDR3: TGTGCCAGCACCCCCAGTACGGGACAGGTTCAGGGGGAGCAGTACTTC. It codes for CASTPSTGQVQGEQYF.

This clonotype was seen a few times. The V call is TRBV11-2, the J call TRBJ2-1, with 8 bases aligning to TRBD2. This CDR3 region has 12 residues. Losses at the gene ends were 5 bases for V and 8 bases for J; bases not matched to a gene: 2. Germline V gene sequence: CDR1 SGHAT, CDR2 FQNNGV. The DNA for the CDR3 is TGTGCCAGCAGCCGGGGGGGATATGAGCAGTTCTTC. Translated: CASSRGGYEQFF.